This entry features one T cell receptor beta chain sequence. The CDR3 sequence is 15 residues long. Germline V gene sequence: CDR1 SGHNT, CDR2 YYREEE (reference sequence). V lost 5 bases, J lost 5 bases, and 19 bases lay in between. The record originates from a study of identical twins. Through template switching, a universal primer site was introduced, and the cDNA contained unique molecular identifiers. TCRdb reprocessed the 5' RACE reads via MiXCR and lists one record per CDR3 protein. This table has 400,000 to 650,000 distinct CDR3 sequences, roughly 21% appearing once. These sequences were also reported in another study, on T cells expressing NK-cell markers. That paper adds: Sorting in several experiments was restricted by an anti-gamma-delta TCR antibody to alpha-beta TCR T cells.

The sample consisted of CD4+ T cells sorted from blood. J is TRBJ1-2 and V is TRBV5-4, with D uncertain. The TCR comes from a woman aged 18-29 years in good health. CDR3 region: CASSSAGYEMYGYTF. As DNA, the CDR3 is TGTGCCAGCAGTTCCGCAGGCTATGAAATGTATGGCTACACCTTC.